This entry is about one T cell receptor (beta chain). Trimming cost V 5 bases and J 11 bases, with 12 bases left between them. This CDR3 contains 11 residues. Germline V gene data show CDR1 as LNHDA and CDR2 as SQIVND (reference sequence). Sequencing was performed with immunoSEQ multiplex PCR; in TCRdb, only in-frame clones are kept and a portion is missing. The data show over 250,000 clones, with approximately 80% seen just once and 4.5% to 6% held by the top ten. The data derive from a study of blood T cell repertoires in COVID-19. The source of this sequence is a man in his forties who had been exposed to COVID-19. The V call is TRBV19, the J call TRBJ1-1; D is perhaps TRBD1 (5 bases). The specimen sequenced was PBMCs or T cells enriched from blood (not recorded which). The CDR3 nucleotides are TGTGCCAGTAGTGCAGGGCCCGGGGCTTTCTTT. The encoded protein is CASSAGPGAFF. The entire variable domain, with the rest obtained from reference TRBV19 and TRBJ1-1, is as follows: DGGITQSPKYLFRKEGQNVTLSCEQNLNHDAMYWYRQDPGQGLRLIYYSQIVNDFQKGDIAEGYSVSREKKESFPLTVTSAQKNPTAFYLCASSAGPGAFFGQGTRLTVV.